Shown below are 14 T cell receptor beta chains from a single sample sequenced in a study of beta chain features in type 1 diabetes (dated by TCRdb to 2017 to 2018). The receptor library was made with the immunoSEQ multiplex PCR assay. The entire amount of isolated RNA was reverse transcribed using the High Capacity cDNA Reverse Transcription Kit, so the sequenced TCRB transcripts were expressed ones. What TCRdb holds here is the immuneACCESS table cut down to in-frame rearrangements. Part of the clones is not present; checked against another copy, under half of the missing clones reflect an unresolved V gene, and the others are unexplained. In this sample the table shows 850,000 to 900,000 clones, around a sixth of which occur a single time. The ten largest clones represent 0.02% to 0.025% of the sample. Specimen: naive CD4+ T cells from blood. This specimen's cell subset or site label, per the study, means: true naive CD4+ T cells. The receptors were gathered from a woman younger than 30 in good health.

This chain connects TRBV6-5 to TRBJ1-2, with D possibly being TRBD1 (5 bases). Per the germline V gene, CDR1 is MNHEY and CDR2 is SVGAGI. The V gene lost 6 bases and the J gene lost 4 bases, with 15 bases spanning the gap. This CDR3 spans 14 amino acids. The CDR3 sequence: CASRISQGVYGYTF. CDR3 coding DNA: TGTGCCAGCAGAATAAGCCAGGGCGTCTATGGCTACACCTTC.

This clone was observed a few times. This sequence joins TRBV6-5 and TRBJ1-4, with TRBD1 identical over 9 bases. The CDR3 totals 15 residues. V shed 4 bases and J 8 bases; nucleotides not matched to a gene: 8. The V gene's germline CDR1 is MNHEY and CDR2 SVGAGI. In DNA, the CDR3 is TGTGCCAGCAGTTCGGGGGACAGGGAGACCGAAAAACTGTTTTTT. It yields the protein CASSSGDRETEKLFF.

With respect to this clone: Other nucleotide sequences from this sample produce the same CDR3. V gene TRBV4-2 combines with J gene TRBJ2-3; D call uncertain. This CDR3 has 14 residues. In germline, CDR1 is LGHNA, CDR2 YNFKEQ. Trimming cost V 3 bases and J 0 bases, with 7 bases left between them. The DNA of the CDR3 is TGTGCCAGCAGCCAGGACGGCAGCACAGATACGCAGTATTTT. Protein sequence: CASSQDGSTDTQYF.

This clone came up a few times. The gene calls are TRBV19 and TRBJ1-1; no firm D call. The CDR3 is made up of 14 amino acids. In germline, CDR1 is LNHDA, CDR2 SQIVND (reference sequence). With 7 bases removed from V and 1 base from J, the gap between germline ends came to 13 bases. CDR3 bases: TGTGCCAGTATAGTGGGAGGGTCGAACACTGAAGCTTTCTTT. It codes for CASIVGGSNTEAFF.

The chain uses TRBV7-9 and TRBJ1-5; unclear D gene. V shed 1 base and J shed 4 bases, with 11 bases lying between them. Germline V lookup: CDR1 SEHNR, CDR2 FQNEAQ (reference sequence). The CDR3 runs to 15 residues. The CDR3 nucleotides are TGTGCCAGCAGCTTAGGCCGGGTGGGGAATCAGCCCCAGCATTTT. The encoded protein is CASSLGRVGNQPQHF.

This clone was observed a few times. The chain couples TRBV5-1 to TRBJ2-2, with D possibly TRBD2 on 6 matching bases. The CDR3 spans 15 residues. Trimming took 1 base from V and 5 from J, leaving 12 bases between them. Germline V gene sequence: CDR1 SGHRS, CDR2 YFSETQ. The CDR3 sequence: CASSLLGEVTGELFF. CDR3 coding DNA: TGCGCCAGCAGCTTGCTTGGGGAGGTAACCGGGGAGCTGTTTTTT.

This clone has only a few counts. The V call is TRBV7-9, the J call TRBJ2-3; D assignment may be TRBD1 or TRBD2 (5 bases each). The CDR3 totals 12 residues. Germline V gene data show CDR1 as SEHNR and CDR2 as FQNEAQ (reference sequence). Trimming took off 8 bases at V and 2 bases at J, with 8 bases between the two ends. CDR3 amino acids: CASGTTTDTQYF. The CDR3 DNA reads TGTGCCAGCGGGACCACCACAGATACGCAGTATTTT.

The chain uses TRBV28 and TRBJ2-7, with 7 bases fitting TRBD2. V trimming: 3 bases; J trimming: 5 bases; junction bases outside the gene matches: 7. CDR1 is MDHEN and CDR2 is SYDVKM in the germline V gene. The CDR3 contains 14 residues. Here the CDR3 DNA reads TGTGCCAGCAGTTTTGGCACTAGCGTCCACGAGCAGTACTTC. Its protein is CASSFGTSVHEQYF.

The sample holds a few counts of this clone. The chain couples TRBV19 to TRBJ1-5; D not certain. CDR1 LNHDA and CDR2 SQIVND come from the germline V gene (reference sequence). This CDR3 comprises 11 residues. Trimming removed 5 bases at V and 8 bases at J, with 7 bases between. The CDR3 reads CASSGGKPQHF. The CDR3 coding sequence is TGTGCCAGTAGTGGCGGGAAGCCCCAGCATTTT.

This clone has just a few counts. The J gene is TRBJ2-1, the V gene TRBV11-2; no reliable D call. Germline CDR1 reads SGHAT; CDR2 reads FQNNGV. V was trimmed by 3 bases and J by 7 bases, leaving 13 bases between them. The CDR3 loop spans 14 amino acids. The CDR3 DNA sequence: TGTGCCAGCAGCTTTCCCCTTTTGAGGAATGAGCAGTTCTTC. This sequence encodes CASSFPLLRNEQFF. The variable domain in full, completed from reference TRBV11-2 and TRBJ2-1, reads EAGVAQSPRYKIIEKRQSVAFWCNPISGHATLYWYQQILGQGPKLLIQFQNNGVVDDSQLPKDRFSAERLKGVDSTLKIQPAKLEDSAVYLCASSFPLLRNEQFFGPGTRLTVL.

The genes are TRBV25-1 and TRBJ2-3; possible D gene TRBD2, 6 bases. This CDR3 has 15 amino acids. Trimming cost V 2 bases and J 1 base, with 10 bases left between them. Per germline, CDR1 MGHDK and CDR2 SYGVNS. For the CDR3, the DNA is TGTGCCAGCAGTGAAACGGGGGTCGGCACAGATACGCAGTATTTT. Protein: CASSETGVGTDTQYF.

This clone was seen a handful of times. The V gene is TRBV7-9, the J gene TRBJ2-7; D call uncertain. Germline V gives CDR1 SEHNR, CDR2 FQNEAQ (reference sequence). CDR3 length: 17 residues. Trimming pared 1 base from V and 3 bases from J, leaving 19 bases between. Here the CDR3 reads CASSLGGASAQVYEQYF. The CDR3 coding sequence is TGTGCCAGCAGCTTAGGTGGCGCTTCCGCTCAGGTCTACGAGCAGTACTTC.

In this sample, this clone turned up a few times. The V gene is TRBV9, the J gene TRBJ2-1; tentatively, D is TRBD2 (6 bases). V was trimmed by 0 bases and J by 5 bases, leaving 12 bases between them. Germline-derived CDR1 and CDR2 are SGDLS and YYNGEE. The CDR3 sequence is 15 residues long. In DNA, the CDR3 is TGTGCCAGCAGCGTAGAACCTAGCGCGCACAATGAGCAGTTCTTC. Protein: CASSVEPSAHNEQFF.

The CDR3 is CASSRGLYSNQPQHF. The CDR3 DNA sequence: TGTGCCAGCAGCCGGGGCCTGTATAGCAATCAGCCCCAGCATTTT. The chain is built from TRBV6-5 and TRBJ1-5; perhaps TRBD1 as D (5 bases). CDR3 length: 15 residues. Trimming left V 6 bases short and J 0 bases short, with 12 bases between. CDR1 is MNHEY and CDR2 is SVGAGI in the germline V gene.